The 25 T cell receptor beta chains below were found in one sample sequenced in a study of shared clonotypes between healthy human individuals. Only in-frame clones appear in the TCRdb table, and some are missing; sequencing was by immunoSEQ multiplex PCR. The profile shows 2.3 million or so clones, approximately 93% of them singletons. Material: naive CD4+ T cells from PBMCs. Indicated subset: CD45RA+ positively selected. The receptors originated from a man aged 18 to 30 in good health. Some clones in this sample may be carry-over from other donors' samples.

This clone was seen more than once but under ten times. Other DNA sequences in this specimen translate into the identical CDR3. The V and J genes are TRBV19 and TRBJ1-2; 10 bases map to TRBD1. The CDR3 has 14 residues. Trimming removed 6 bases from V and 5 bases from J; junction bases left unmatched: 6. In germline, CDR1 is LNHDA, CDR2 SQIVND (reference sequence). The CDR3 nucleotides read TGTGCCAGTAGGGCCGGGACAGGGGTGTATGGCTACACCTTC. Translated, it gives CASRAGTGVYGYTF.

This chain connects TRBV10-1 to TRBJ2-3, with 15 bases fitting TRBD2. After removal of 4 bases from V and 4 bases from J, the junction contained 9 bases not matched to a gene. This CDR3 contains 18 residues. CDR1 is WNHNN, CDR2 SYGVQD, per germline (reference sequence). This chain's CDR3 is CASSAGLAGGPMADTQYF. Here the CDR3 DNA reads TGCGCCAGCAGTGCCGGACTAGCGGGAGGGCCGATGGCAGATACGCAGTATTTT.

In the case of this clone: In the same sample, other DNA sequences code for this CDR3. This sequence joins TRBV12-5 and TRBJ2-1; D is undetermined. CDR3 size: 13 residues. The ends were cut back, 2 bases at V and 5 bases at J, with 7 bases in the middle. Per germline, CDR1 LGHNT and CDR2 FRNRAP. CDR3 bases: TGTGCTAGTGGTTTGCCCCAGGACAATGAGCAGTTCTTC. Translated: CASGLPQDNEQFF.

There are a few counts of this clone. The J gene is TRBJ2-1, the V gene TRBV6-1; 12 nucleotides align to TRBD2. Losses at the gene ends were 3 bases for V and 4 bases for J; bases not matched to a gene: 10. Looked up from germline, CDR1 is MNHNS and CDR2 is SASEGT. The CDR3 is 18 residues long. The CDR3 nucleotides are TGTGCCAGCAGTGAGGGAAGACTAGCGGGAGTGGGTTACAATGAGCAGTTCTTC. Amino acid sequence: CASSEGRLAGVGYNEQFF.

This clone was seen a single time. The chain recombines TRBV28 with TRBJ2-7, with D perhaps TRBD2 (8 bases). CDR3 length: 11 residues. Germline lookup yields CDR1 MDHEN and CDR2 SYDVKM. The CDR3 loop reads CVAGTAYEQYF. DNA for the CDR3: TGTGTAGCGGGGACAGCCTACGAGCAGTACTTC.

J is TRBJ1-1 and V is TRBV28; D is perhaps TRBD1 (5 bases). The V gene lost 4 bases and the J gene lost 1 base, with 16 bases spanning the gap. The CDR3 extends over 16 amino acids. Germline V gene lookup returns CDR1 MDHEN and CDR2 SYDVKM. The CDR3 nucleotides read TGTGCCAGCAGTTCCCCCGGGACCACACAGAACACTGAAGCTTTCTTT. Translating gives CASSSPGTTQNTEAFF.

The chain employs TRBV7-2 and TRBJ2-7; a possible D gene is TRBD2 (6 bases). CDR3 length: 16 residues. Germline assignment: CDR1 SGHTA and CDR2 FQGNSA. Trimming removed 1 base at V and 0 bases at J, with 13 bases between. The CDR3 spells CASSLVAGRGSYEQYF. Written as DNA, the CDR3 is TGTGCCAGCAGCTTAGTGGCGGGAAGGGGCTCCTACGAGCAGTACTTC.

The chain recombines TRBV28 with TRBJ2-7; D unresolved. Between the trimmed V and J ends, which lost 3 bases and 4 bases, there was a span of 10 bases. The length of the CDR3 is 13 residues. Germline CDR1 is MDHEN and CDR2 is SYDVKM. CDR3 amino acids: CASSFLEKYEQYF. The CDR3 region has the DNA TGTGCCAGCAGTTTTTTGGAAAAATACGAGCAGTACTTC.

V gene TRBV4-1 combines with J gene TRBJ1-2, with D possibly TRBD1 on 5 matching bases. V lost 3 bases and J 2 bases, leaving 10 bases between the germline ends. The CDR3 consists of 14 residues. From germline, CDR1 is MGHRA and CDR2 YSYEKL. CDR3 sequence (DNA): TGCGCCAGCAGCCATGGCAGGGAGAACTATGGCTACACCTTC. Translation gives CASSHGRENYGYTF.

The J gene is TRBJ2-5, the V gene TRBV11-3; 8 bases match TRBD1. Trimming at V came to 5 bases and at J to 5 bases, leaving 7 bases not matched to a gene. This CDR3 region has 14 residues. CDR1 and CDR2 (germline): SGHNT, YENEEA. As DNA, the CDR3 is TGTGCCAGCAGCCTCGCAGGGGGCTGGGAGACCCAGTACTTC. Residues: CASSLAGGWETQYF.

In nucleotides, the CDR3 is TGTGCCAGTAGTCCCGTCTCGGGCGCAGATACGCAGTATTTT. It yields the protein CASSPVSGADTQYF. The V gene is TRBV19, the J gene TRBJ2-3; D gene unclear. The germline V and J ends were trimmed by 5 bases and 4 bases, with 13 bases remaining between them. Per germline, CDR1 LNHDA and CDR2 SQIVND (reference sequence). This CDR3 is 14 amino acids long. Combining the CDR3 with reference TRBV19 and TRBJ2-3 gives the whole variable domain DGGITQSPKYLFRKEGQNVTLSCEQNLNHDAMYWYRQDPGQGLRLIYYSQIVNDFQKGDIAEGYSVSREKKESFPLTVTSAQKNPTAFYLCASSPVSGADTQYFGPGTRLTVL.

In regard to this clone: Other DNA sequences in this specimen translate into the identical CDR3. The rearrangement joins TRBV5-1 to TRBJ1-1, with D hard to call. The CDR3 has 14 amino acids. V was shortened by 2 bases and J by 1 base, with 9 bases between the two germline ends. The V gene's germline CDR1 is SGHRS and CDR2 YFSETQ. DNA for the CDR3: TGCGCCAGCAGCTTTGGGGTCGGGAACACTGAAGCTTTCTTT. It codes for CASSFGVGNTEAFF.

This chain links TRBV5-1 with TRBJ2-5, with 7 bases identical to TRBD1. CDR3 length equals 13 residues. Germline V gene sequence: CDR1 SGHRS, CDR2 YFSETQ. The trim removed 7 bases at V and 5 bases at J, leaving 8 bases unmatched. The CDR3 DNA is TGCGCCAGCGGGCGGCAGGGGGAGGAGACCCAGTACTTC. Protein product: CASGRQGEETQYF.

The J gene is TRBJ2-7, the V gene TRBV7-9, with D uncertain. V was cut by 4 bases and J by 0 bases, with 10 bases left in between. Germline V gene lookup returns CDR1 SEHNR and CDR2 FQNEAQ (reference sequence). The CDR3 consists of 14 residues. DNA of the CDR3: TGTGCCAGCAGCTACCAAGGTACCTCCTACGAGCAGTACTTC. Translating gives CASSYQGTSYEQYF.

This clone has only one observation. Written as DNA, the CDR3 is TGCGCCAGCAGCCAACCGGTGCGGGGGGCAAAGGAAAAACTGTTTTTT. Translation gives CASSQPVRGAKEKLFF. The chain carries TRBV4-1 and TRBJ1-4; D possibly corresponds to TRBD1 (6 bases). The germline V and J ends were trimmed by 2 bases and 8 bases, with 18 bases remaining between them. This CDR3 contains 16 residues. CDR1 and CDR2 from the germline V gene are MGHRA and YSYEKL.

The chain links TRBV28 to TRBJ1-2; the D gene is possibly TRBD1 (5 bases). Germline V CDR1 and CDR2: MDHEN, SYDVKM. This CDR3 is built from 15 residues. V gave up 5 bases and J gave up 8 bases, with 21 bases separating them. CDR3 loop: CASSGAEGRALGYTF. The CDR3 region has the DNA TGTGCCAGCAGTGGGGCCGAAGGGCGGGCATTAGGCTACACCTTC.

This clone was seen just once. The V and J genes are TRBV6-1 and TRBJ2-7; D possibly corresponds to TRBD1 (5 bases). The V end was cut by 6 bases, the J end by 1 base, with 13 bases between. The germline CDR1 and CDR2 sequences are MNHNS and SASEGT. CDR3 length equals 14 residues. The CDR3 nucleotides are TGTGCCAGCAGATCTGAGACAGTTTCCTACGAGCAGTACTTC. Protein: CASRSETVSYEQYF.

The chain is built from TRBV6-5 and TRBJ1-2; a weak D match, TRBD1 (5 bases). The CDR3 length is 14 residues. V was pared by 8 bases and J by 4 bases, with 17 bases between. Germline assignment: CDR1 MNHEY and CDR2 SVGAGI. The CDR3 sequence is CASHRGTEAYGYTF. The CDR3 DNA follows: TGTGCCAGCCACCGGGGCACGGAGGCCTATGGCTACACCTTC.

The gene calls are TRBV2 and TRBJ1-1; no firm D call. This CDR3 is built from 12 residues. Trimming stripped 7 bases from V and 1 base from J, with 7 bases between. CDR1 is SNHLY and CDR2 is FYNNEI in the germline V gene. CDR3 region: CASNFANTEAFF. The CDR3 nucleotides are TGTGCCAGCAATTTCGCGAACACTGAAGCTTTCTTT.

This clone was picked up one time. CDR3 protein: CASSLEGWTQYF. In DNA, the CDR3 is TGTGCCAGCAGTTTGGAAGGCTGGACCCAGTACTTC. The chain carries TRBV25-1 and TRBJ2-5; D is uncertain. Germline lookup yields CDR1 MGHDK and CDR2 SYGVNS. CDR3 length: 12 amino acids. V was trimmed by 5 bases and J by 7 bases, leaving 11 bases between them.

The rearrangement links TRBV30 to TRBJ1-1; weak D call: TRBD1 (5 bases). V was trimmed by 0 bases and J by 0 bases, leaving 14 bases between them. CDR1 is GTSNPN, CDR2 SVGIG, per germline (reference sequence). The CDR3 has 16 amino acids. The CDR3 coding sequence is TGTGCCTGGAGTGTAGAAGAGGTGGACATGAACACTGAAGCTTTCTTT. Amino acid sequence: CAWSVEEVDMNTEAFF. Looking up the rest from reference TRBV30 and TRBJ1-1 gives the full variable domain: SQTIHQWPATLVQPVGSPLSLECTVEGTSNPNLYWYRQAAGRGLQLLFYSVGIGQISSEVPQNLSASRPQDRQFILSSKKLLLSDSGFYLCAWSVEEVDMNTEAFFGQGTRLTVV.

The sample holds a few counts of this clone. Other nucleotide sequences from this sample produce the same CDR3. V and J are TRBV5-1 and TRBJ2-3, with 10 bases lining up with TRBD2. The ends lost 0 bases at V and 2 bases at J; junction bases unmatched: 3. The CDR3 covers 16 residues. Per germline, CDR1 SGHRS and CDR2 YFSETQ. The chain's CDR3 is CASSLGTSGFTDTQYF. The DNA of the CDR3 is TGCGCCAGCAGCTTGGGGACTAGCGGTTTCACAGATACGCAGTATTTT. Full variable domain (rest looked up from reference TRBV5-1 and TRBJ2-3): KAGVTQTPRYLIKTRGQQVTLSCSPISGHRSVSWYQQTPGQGLQFLFEYFSETQRNKGNFPGRFSGRQFSNSRSEMNVSTLELGDSALYLCASSLGTSGFTDTQYFGPGTRLTVL.

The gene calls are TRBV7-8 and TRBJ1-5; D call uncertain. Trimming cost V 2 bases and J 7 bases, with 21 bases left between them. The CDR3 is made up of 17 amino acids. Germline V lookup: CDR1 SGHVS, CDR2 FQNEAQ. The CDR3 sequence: CASSLSGSRDTSQPQHF. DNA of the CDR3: TGTGCCAGCAGCTTATCAGGATCCCGTGACACCTCGCAGCCCCAGCATTTT. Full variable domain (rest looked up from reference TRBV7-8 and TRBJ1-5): GAGVSQSPRYKVAKRGQDVALRCDPISGHVSLFWYQQALGQGPEFLTYFQNEAQLDKSGLPSDRFFAERPEGSVSTLKIQRTQQEDSAVYLCASSLSGSRDTSQPQHFGDGTRLSIL.

CDR3: CASSLISSSSYEQYF. In DNA form, the CDR3 reads TGCGCCAGCAGCTTGATTAGTTCTAGCTCCTACGAGCAGTACTTC. This rearrangement joins TRBV5-1 to TRBJ2-7; D uncertain. V lost 1 base and J 0 bases, leaving 11 bases between the germline ends. This CDR3 region has 15 residues. The germline V gene has CDR1 SGHRS and CDR2 YFSETQ.

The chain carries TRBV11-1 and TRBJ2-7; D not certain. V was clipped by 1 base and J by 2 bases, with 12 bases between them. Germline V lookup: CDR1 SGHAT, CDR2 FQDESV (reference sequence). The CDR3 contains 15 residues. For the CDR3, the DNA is TGTGCCAGCAGCTTAGACGGCGGTGGGACCTACGAGCAGTACTTC. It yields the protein CASSLDGGGTYEQYF.